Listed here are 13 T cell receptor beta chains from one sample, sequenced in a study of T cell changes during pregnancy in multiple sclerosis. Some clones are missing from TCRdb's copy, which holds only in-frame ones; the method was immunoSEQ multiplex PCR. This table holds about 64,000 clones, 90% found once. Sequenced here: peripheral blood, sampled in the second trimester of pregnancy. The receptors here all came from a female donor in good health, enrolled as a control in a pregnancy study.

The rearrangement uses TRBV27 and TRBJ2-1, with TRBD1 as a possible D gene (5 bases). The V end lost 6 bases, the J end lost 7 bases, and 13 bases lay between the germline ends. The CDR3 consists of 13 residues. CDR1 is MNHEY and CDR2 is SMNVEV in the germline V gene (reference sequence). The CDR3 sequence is CASSSQDGNEQFF. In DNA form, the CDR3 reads TGTGCCAGCAGCTCACAGGACGGTAATGAGCAGTTCTTC.

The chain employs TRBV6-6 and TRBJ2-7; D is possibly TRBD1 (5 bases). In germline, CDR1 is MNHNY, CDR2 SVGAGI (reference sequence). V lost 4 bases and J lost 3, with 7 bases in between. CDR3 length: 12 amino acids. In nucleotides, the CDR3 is TGTGCCAGCAGTTTAGACAGCTACGAGCAGTACTTC. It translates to CASSLDSYEQYF.

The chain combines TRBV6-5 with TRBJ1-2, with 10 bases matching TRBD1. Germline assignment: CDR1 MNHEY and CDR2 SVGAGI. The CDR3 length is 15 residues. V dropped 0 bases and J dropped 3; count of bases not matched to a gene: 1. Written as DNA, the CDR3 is TGTGCCAGCAGTTACTCGACAGGGGGCGACTATGGCTACACCTTC. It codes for CASSYSTGGDYGYTF.

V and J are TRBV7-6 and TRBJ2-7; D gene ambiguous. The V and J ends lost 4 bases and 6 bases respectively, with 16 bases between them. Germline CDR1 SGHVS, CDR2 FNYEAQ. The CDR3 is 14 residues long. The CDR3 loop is CASSSLGFEVEQYF. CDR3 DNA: TGTGCCAGCAGCTCCCTGGGTTTCGAGGTCGAGCAGTACTTC.

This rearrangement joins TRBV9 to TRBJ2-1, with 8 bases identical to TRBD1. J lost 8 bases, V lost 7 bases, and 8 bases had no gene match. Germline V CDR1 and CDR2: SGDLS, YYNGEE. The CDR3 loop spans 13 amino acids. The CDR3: CASSWTGLDEQFF. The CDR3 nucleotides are TGTGCCAGCTCTTGGACAGGGCTCGATGAGCAGTTCTTC.

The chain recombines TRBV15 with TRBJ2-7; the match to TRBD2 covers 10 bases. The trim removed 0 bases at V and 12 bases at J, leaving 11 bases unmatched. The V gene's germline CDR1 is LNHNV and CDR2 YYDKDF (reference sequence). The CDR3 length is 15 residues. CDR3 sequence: CATSRDGLAGDRMYF. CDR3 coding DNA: TGTGCCACCAGCAGAGATGGTCTAGCGGGGGACCGAATGTACTTC.

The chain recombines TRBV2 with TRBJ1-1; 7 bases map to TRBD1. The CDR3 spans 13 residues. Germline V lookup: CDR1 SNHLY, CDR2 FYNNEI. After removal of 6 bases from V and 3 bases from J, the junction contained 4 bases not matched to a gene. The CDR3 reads CASRPDRDTEAFF. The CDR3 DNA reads TGTGCCAGCAGACCTGACAGGGACACTGAAGCTTTCTTT.

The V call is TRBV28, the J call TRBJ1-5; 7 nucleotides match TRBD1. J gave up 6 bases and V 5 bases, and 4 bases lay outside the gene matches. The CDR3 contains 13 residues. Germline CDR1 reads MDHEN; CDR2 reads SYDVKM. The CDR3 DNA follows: TGTGCCAGCAGTCTAGGGGGCAGTCAGCCCCAGCATTTT. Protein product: CASSLGGSQPQHF.

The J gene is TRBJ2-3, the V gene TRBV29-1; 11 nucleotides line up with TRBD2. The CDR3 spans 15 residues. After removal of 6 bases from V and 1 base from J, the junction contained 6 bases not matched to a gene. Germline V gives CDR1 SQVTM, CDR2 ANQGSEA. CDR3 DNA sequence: TGCAGCGTCACTAGCGGGAGATTTGGCACAGATACGCAGTATTTT. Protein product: CSVTSGRFGTDTQYF.

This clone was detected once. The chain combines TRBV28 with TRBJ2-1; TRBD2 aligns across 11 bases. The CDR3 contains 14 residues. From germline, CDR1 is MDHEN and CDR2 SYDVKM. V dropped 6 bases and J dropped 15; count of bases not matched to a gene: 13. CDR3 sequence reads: CASRGIAGGLGGFF. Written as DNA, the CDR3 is TGTGCCAGCAGGGGAATAGCGGGAGGGTTGGGAGGGTTCTTC.

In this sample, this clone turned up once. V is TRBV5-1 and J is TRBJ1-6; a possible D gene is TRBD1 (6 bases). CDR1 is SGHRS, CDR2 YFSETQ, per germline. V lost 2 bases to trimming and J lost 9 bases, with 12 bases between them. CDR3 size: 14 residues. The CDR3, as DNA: TGCGCCAGCAGCTTACAGGGAAATCGTTCACCCCTCCACTTT. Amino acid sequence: CASSLQGNRSPLHF.

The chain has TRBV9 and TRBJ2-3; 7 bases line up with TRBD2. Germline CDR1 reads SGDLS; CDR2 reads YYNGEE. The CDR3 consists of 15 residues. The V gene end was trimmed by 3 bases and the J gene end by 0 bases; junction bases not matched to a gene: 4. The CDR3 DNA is TGTGCCAGCAGCGCAGTACTAGCGAGCACAGATACGCAGTATTTT. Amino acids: CASSAVLASTDTQYF.

CDR3 sequence reads: CASSPTSKGNYEQYF. CDR3 nucleotide sequence: TGTGCCAGCTCACCCACCAGCAAGGGGAACTACGAGCAGTACTTC. The chain has TRBV18 and TRBJ2-7; TRBD1 is a possible D gene (5 bases). The V gene lost 3 bases and the J gene lost 3 bases, with 15 bases spanning the gap. The CDR3 loop spans 15 amino acids. CDR1 is KGHSH, CDR2 LQKENI, per germline.